The TCR beta chain under discussion was sequenced for a study of blood T cell repertoires in COVID-19. Trimming cost V 2 bases and J 8 bases, with 15 bases left between them. In germline, CDR1 is LGHNT, CDR2 FRNRAP. CDR3 length equals 14 residues. The method was immunoSEQ multiplex PCR; TCRdb's version includes in-frame clones alone and lacks a portion of them. The profile covers around 200,000 clones, with 70% to 90% appearing a single time and 3% to 3.5% taken by the ten largest. Specimen: PBMCs or T cells enriched from blood (not recorded which). This TCR came from a woman aged 45-60 years in a cohort exposed to, infected with or recovered from COVID-19 (not recorded which). J is TRBJ1-2 and V is TRBV12-5; D perhaps matches TRBD1 (5 bases). The CDR3 loop is CASGLPRGGRGYTF. The CDR3 DNA reads as TGTGCTAGTGGTTTGCCACGGGGGGGACGGGGCTACACCTTC.